A single sample is the source of the 16 T cell receptor beta chains below, sequenced in a study of patients and donors after allogeneic stem cell transplantation. From the RT-PCR reads, TCRdb called clonotypes with MiXCR, one entry per CDR3 protein. The sample gives over 400,000 distinct CDR3 sequences, roughly 17% of which show up once; around 6.8% is in the top ten. The source material was blood, either unsorted or a sorted T cell fraction (not recorded which). These receptors all come from a human donor who was either an allogeneic HSCT recipient or a stem cell or donor lymphocyte infusion donor (not recorded which). It is not recorded whose cells these are; they may come from a transplant donor.

This clonotype was seen ten or more times. This chain joins TRBV20-1 and TRBJ2-2; 9 bases map to TRBD1. CDR1 is DFQATT, CDR2 SNEGSKA, per germline (reference sequence). CDR3 length equals 16 residues. J gave up 3 bases and V 0 bases, and 5 bases lay outside the gene matches. CDR3 residues: CSARDSQGAHTGELFF. The CDR3 DNA follows: TGCAGTGCTAGAGATTCACAGGGGGCCCACACCGGGGAGCTGTTTTTT.

The rearrangement joins TRBV3-1 to TRBJ2-7, with D possibly matching TRBD2 (7 bases). The CDR3 is made up of 13 amino acids. Trimming removed 4 bases from V and 6 bases from J, with 13 bases in between. Looked up from germline, CDR1 is LGHDT and CDR2 is YNNKEL (reference sequence). CDR3 DNA: TGTGCCAGCAGCCCGCGGGGGCGAGGCGAGCAGTACTTC. This encodes CASSPRGRGEQYF.

In its sample, this clonotype was seen many times. CDR3 residues: CASISSWHEQYF. Written as DNA, the CDR3 is TGTGCCAGCATCTCCTCGTGGCACGAGCAGTACTTC. This sequence joins TRBV7-8 and TRBJ2-7; no clear D gene. Germline CDR1 SGHVS, CDR2 FQNEAQ. The V and J ends lost 7 bases and 5 bases respectively, with 12 bases between them. The CDR3 spans 12 residues.

This clonotype was detected only a few times. The CDR3 nucleotides read TGTGCCAGCAGCGAGGATCGGAGCCTCGGCTCCTATAATTCACCCCTCCACTTT. Amino acids: CASSEDRSLGSYNSPLHF. The genes are TRBV11-2 and TRBJ1-6; D remains unclear. V lost 5 bases to trimming and J lost 0 bases, with 17 bases between them. The germline gives CDR1 SGHAT, CDR2 FQNNGV. The CDR3 is made up of 18 amino acids.

The CDR3 region has the DNA TGCGCCAGCAGTGACGTGCTGGCAGATACGCAGTATTTT. This sequence encodes CASSDVLADTQYF. The genes are TRBV10-2 and TRBJ2-3, with D uncertain. Between the trimmed V and J ends, which lost 3 bases and 4 bases, there was a span of 8 bases. This CDR3 spans 13 amino acids. Looked up from germline, CDR1 is WSHSY and CDR2 is SAAADI.

The CDR3: CASSLLQGAGEQYF. CDR3 nucleotides: TGTGCCAGCAGCTTATTACAGGGGGCTGGCGAGCAGTACTTC. V usage is TRBV11-2 and J usage is TRBJ2-7; 9 bases are a match to TRBD1. V shed 2 bases, J shed 6 bases, and the junction held 5 bases outside the gene matches. CDR3 length: 14 residues. Germline CDR1 and CDR2: SGHAT and FQNNGV.

This chain connects TRBV7-9 to TRBJ2-7; D may match TRBD1 or TRBD2 (6 bases each). In germline, CDR1 is SEHNR, CDR2 FQNEAQ (reference sequence). V shed 6 bases and J shed 9 bases, with 24 bases lying between them. CDR3 size: 15 residues. CDR3 bases: TGTGCCAGCAGAGACCGGGACACTGGGAAGGGAGGGCAGTACTTC. It translates to CASRDRDTGKGGQYF.

The chain joins TRBV18 to TRBJ2-5; tentative D call: TRBD2 (6 bases). Trimming stripped 3 bases from V and 4 bases from J, with 9 bases between. Germline-derived CDR1 and CDR2 are KGHSH and LQKENI. The CDR3 spans 13 residues. CDR3 DNA sequence: TGTGCCAGCTCACCCGCGGGGCGAGAGACCCAGTACTTC. Its protein is CASSPAGRETQYF.

This chain uses TRBV18 with TRBJ1-1; D perhaps matches TRBD1 (6 bases). The CDR3 has 16 residues. Germline values: CDR1 KGHSH, CDR2 LQKENI. Trimming removed 0 bases at V and 0 bases at J, with 11 bases between. The CDR3 spells CASSPPESGVNTEAFF. CDR3 nucleotides: TGTGCCAGCTCACCACCCGAGTCAGGGGTGAACACTGAAGCTTTCTTT.

The genes are TRBV20-1 and TRBJ2-3, with a possible D match to TRBD1 (5 bases). Trimming pared 0 bases from V and 4 bases from J, leaving 8 bases between. CDR1 is DFQATT, CDR2 SNEGSKA, per germline (reference sequence). The CDR3 sequence is 13 residues long. In DNA, the CDR3 is TGCAGTGCTAGAGAGGGGCGCCCAGATACGCAGTATTTT. Its protein product is CSAREGRPDTQYF.

The sample holds a few counts of this clonotype. The rearrangement uses TRBV20-1 and TRBJ2-7; TRBD1 or TRBD2 may be the D gene (6 bases each). CDR1 DFQATT and CDR2 SNEGSKA come from the germline V gene (reference sequence). The CDR3 has 13 residues. Trimming pared 6 bases from V and 6 bases from J, leaving 18 bases between. The CDR3 sequence: CSALGWGAREQYF. CDR3 DNA sequence: TGCAGTGCGCTAGGGTGGGGGGCCCGCGAGCAGTACTTC.

The rearrangement links TRBV15 to TRBJ2-3, with D tentatively TRBD1 (6 bases). The germline V gene has CDR1 LNHNV and CDR2 YYDKDF (reference sequence). Trimming removed 7 bases from V and 4 bases from J, with 18 bases in between. This CDR3 is 15 amino acids long. The CDR3 nucleotides are TGTGCCACCAAGGGGGAAGCAGCCAGGCCAGATACGCAGTATTTT. Its translation is CATKGEAARPDTQYF.

This clonotype was picked up a small number of times. V is TRBV24-1 and J is TRBJ1-1; TRBD1 agrees at 10 bases. V was clipped by 5 bases and J by 4 bases; unmatched bases: 6. In germline, CDR1 is KGHDR, CDR2 SFDVKD. The length of the CDR3 is 15 residues. The CDR3 DNA follows: TGTGCCACCAGTGGGACAGGGGGTTTGGGCACTGAAGCTTTCTTT. Amino acid sequence: CATSGTGGLGTEAFF.

CDR3 sequence: CSVNRDLLYNEQFF. The CDR3 DNA is TGCAGCGTGAACCGGGATCTACTCTACAATGAGCAGTTCTTC. The chain carries TRBV29-1 and TRBJ2-1; TRBD2 is a possible D gene (5 bases). Trimming pared 6 bases from V and 3 bases from J, leaving 15 bases between. In germline, CDR1 is SQVTM, CDR2 ANQGSEA. CDR3 length: 14 amino acids.

This clonotype was detected a few times. The rearrangement joins TRBV11-3 to TRBJ2-1; TRBD1 agrees at 10 bases. The germline CDR1 and CDR2 sequences are SGHNT and YENEEA. This CDR3 is built from 16 residues. V lost 5 bases and J lost 5; bases outside the gene matches: 9. The CDR3 coding sequence is TGTGCCAGCAGCAAAAACCGGGACAGGGGCCACAATGAGCAGTTCTTC. Amino acid sequence: CASSKNRDRGHNEQFF.

This clonotype turned up a few times. The rearrangement uses TRBV19 and TRBJ2-1; TRBD2 matches at 7 bases. This CDR3 has 17 residues. V was clipped by 0 bases and J by 7 bases; unmatched bases: 12. Germline CDR1 LNHDA, CDR2 SQIVND (reference sequence). The CDR3 DNA reads as TGTGCCAGTAGTATAGATTCGGGCGGGAGCGTAGGGAATGAGCAGTTCTTC. Its protein is CASSIDSGGSVGNEQFF.